This TCR beta chain emerged from a study of OX40 agonist ivuxolimab in advanced cancers. Study outcomes and limitations: Clonal expansion was among the lowest in partial responders at 0.1-3.0 mg/kg, especially CD8+. Low normalized T-cell clonal expansion was additionally recorded for some nonresponders.

A remark on this clone: Antigen specificity is unknown.

CDR3 length: 15 amino acids. J lost 10 bases, V lost 2 bases, and 10 bases had no gene match. Germline V gene data show CDR1 as SGHTA and CDR2 as FQGNSA. Data came from immunoSEQ multiplex PCR; TCRdb stores just in-frame clones and leaves some out. The repertoire consists of about 68,000 clones, with 85% to 90% occurring once and the leading ten covering approximately 0.68%. The receptor was derived from an adult with an advanced solid tumor such as melanoma, head and neck, liver or kidney cancer. The gene calls are TRBV7-2 and TRBJ2-5; 10 bases align to TRBD2. Specimen: CD4+ or CD8+ T cells sorted from blood, collected in a trial of the OX40 agonist ivuxolimab. CDR3 bases: TGTGCCAGCAGCTTAATTGCTAGCGGGGGACATCACCAGTACTTC. This translates into CASSLIASGGHHQYF.